Given below is one TCR beta chain in context. Trimming stripped 3 bases from V and 8 bases from J, with 15 bases between. The CDR3 is 14 amino acids. Germline CDR1 reads SGHDT; CDR2 reads YYEEEE. A multiplex PCR was run with 60 Vbeta primers and 13 Jbeta primers. Assay used: immunoSEQ multiplex PCR; TCRdb lists only in-frame clones, some missing. Here the sample spans 85,000 to 100,000 clones, about 75% being singletons. These data belong to a study of cytomegalovirus exposure and HLA in healthy donors. The chain is built from TRBV5-6 and TRBJ2-1, with a possible D match to TRBD2 (6 bases). Material for sequencing was PBMCs. The origin of this receptor is a man in his forties or fifties in good health and CMV-seropositive. Here the CDR3 reads CASSSGGSRDEQFF. The CDR3 coding sequence is TGTGCCAGCAGCTCAGGAGGGTCTCGTGATGAGCAGTTCTTC.